A selection of T cell receptor beta chains follows, all from one sample in a study of cytomegalovirus exposure and HLA in healthy donors. The data were produced by immunoSEQ multiplex PCR, yet TCRdb's version contains in-frame clones alone and is incomplete. The sample includes some 120,000 clones, 15% to 20% of them seen just once. Sequencing was done on a sample of PBMCs. The receptors originated from a female donor in good health and CMV-seropositive. CDR3s include the opening cysteine and the closing phenylalanine or tryptophan. D genes are given only for firm matches. Size is omitted from some rows. Given values are once, few, many or a class for expanded clones.

D	V	size	J	CDR3	DNA
.	TRBV6-6	.	TRBJ2-5	CASTHGLAKETQYF	TGTGCCAGCACGCATGGGCTAGCCAAAGAGACCCAGTACTTC
TRBD1	TRBV19	few	TRBJ1-5	CASSRGQGKGGNQPQHF	TGTGCCAGTAGTAGGGGACAGGGAAAAGGGGGCAATCAGCCCCAGCATTTT
.	TRBV6-6	.	TRBJ2-4	CASSHRAGSAKNIQYF	TGTGCCAGCAGTCACCGGGCAGGGTCAGCCAAAAACATTCAGTACTTC
.	TRBV5-4	few	TRBJ2-1	CASTAGATGNYNEQFF	TGTGCCAGCACCGCGGGGGCGACTGGGAACTACAATGAGCAGTTCTTC
.	TRBV4-1	few	TRBJ2-3	CASRSRGPDTQYF	TGCGCCAGCAGGTCGCGGGGTCCAGATACGCAGTATTTT
TRBD1	TRBV10-2	.	TRBJ1-2	CASRNKGQGWDLYGYTF	TGCGCCAGCAGAAATAAGGGACAGGGTTGGGATCTCTATGGCTACACCTTC
.	TRBV25-1	few	TRBJ1-2	CASSELRGGRYGYTF	TGTGCCAGCAGTGAACTTCGGGGGGGCCGATATGGCTACACCTTC
.	TRBV2	.	TRBJ2-7	CASSPSSYEQYF	TGTGCCAGCTCCCCTTCCTCCTACGAGCAGTACTTC
TRBD1	TRBV19	few	TRBJ2-4	CASSRGTGGAYIQYF	TGTGCCAGTAGTAGGGGTACAGGGGGCGCATACATTCAGTACTTC
TRBD1	TRBV28	few	TRBJ1-5	CASSLGQYSNQPQHF	TGTGCCAGCAGTTTGGGACAGTATAGCAATCAGCCCCAGCATTTT
.	TRBV6-5	.	TRBJ2-1	CASSRTGSGEQFF	TGTGCCAGCAGCCGCACGGGGTCGGGGGAGCAGTTCTTC
.	TRBV16	.	TRBJ2-7	CASSQGQGWGEQYF	TGTGCCAGCAGCCAAGGCCAGGGATGGGGCGAGCAGTACTTC
.	TRBV30	few	TRBJ1-1	CAWPSRLGVNTEAFF	TGTGCCTGGCCCAGTAGGTTGGGAGTGAACACTGAAGCTTTCTTT
TRBD1	TRBV28	.	TRBJ1-4	CAGRTGDEKLFF	TGTGCCGGTCGGACAGGCGACGAAAAACTGTTTTTT
TRBD1	TRBV6-1	.	TRBJ1-1	CASRGGTGRTEAFF	TGTGCCAGCAGGGGTGGGACAGGGAGGACTGAAGCTTTCTTT
.	TRBV6-1	.	TRBJ2-7	CAIHYEQYF	TGTGCCATCCACTACGAGCAGTACTTC
TRBD1	TRBV6-6	.	TRBJ2-7	CAAGQGAYEQYF	TGTGCAGCCGGGCAGGGGGCCTACGAGCAGTACTTC